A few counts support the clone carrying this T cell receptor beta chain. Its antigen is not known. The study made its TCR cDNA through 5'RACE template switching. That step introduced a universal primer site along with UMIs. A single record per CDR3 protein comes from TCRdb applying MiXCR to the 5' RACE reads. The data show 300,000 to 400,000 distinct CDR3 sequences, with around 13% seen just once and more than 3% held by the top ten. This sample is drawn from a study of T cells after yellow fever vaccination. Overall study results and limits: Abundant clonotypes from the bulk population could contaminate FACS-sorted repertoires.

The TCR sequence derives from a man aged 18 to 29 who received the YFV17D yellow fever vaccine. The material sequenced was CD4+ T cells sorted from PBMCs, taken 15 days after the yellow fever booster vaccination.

The CDR3 DNA is TGTGCCAGCAGCGAGTCGACTAGTATGTTCTTC. This gives the protein CASSESTSMFF. The chain combines TRBV7-9 with TRBJ2-1; D perhaps matches TRBD2 (6 bases). The CDR3 covers 11 residues. V lost 5 bases, J lost 15 bases, and 14 bases lay in between. Germline CDR1 and CDR2: SEHNR and FQNEAQ (reference sequence).